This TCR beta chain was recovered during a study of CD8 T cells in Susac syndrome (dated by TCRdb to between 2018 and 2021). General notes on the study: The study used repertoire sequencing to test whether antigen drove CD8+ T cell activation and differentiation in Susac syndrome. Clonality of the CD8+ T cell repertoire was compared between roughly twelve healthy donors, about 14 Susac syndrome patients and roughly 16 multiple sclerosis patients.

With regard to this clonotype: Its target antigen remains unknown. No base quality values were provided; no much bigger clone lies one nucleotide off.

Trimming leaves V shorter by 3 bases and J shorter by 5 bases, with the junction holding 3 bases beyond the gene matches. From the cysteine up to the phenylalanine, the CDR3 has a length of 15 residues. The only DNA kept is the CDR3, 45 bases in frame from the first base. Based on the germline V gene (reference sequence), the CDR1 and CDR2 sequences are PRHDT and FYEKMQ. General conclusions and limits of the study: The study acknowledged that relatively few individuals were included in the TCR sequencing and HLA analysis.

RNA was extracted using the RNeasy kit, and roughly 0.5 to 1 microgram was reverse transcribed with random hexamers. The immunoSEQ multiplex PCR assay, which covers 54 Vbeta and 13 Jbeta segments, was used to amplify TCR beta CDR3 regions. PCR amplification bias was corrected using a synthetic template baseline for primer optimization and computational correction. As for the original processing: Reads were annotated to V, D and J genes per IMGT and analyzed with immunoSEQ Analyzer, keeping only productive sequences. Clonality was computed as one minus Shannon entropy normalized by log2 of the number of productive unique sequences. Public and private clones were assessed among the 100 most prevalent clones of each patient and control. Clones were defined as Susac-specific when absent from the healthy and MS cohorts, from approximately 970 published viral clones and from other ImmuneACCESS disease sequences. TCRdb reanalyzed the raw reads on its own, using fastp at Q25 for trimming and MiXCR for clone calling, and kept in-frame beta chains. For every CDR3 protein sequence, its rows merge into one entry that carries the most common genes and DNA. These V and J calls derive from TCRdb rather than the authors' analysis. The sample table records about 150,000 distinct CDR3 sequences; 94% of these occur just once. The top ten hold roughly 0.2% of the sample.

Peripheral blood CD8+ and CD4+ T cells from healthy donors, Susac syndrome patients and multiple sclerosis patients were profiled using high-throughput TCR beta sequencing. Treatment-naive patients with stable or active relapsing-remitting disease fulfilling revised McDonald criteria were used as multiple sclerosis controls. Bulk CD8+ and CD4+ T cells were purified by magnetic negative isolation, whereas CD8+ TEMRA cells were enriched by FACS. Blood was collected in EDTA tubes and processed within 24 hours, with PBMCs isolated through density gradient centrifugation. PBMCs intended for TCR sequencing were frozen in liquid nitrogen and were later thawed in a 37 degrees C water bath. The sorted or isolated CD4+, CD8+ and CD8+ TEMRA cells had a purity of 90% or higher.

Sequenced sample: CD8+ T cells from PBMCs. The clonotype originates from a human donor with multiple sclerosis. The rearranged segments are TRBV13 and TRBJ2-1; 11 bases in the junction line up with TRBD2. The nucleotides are TGTGCCAGCAGCTTTAGCGGGGGGGACCACAATGAGCAGTTCTTC. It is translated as CASSFSGGDHNEQFF.